This entry describes one T cell receptor beta chain. Relative to the germline gene, one junction end is altered; a read error may explain this. Original data processing: By means of reference gene primer amplification, nucleated cell counts were estimated. TCRdb's copy holds only in-frame clones and misses some; the assay was immunoSEQ multiplex PCR. V and J calls and clone size are those listed in that table; D and trimming were worked out from the DNA. This table has 200,000 to 300,000 clones, 92% appearing once. The germline gives CDR1 MNHEY, CDR2 SVGEGT. This CDR3 region has 11 residues. Enrollment of patients from Seattle took place during active infection, with longitudinal follow-up. These data are taken from a study of blood T cell repertoires in COVID-19.

Sequencing was done on a sample of peripheral blood. The chain has TRBV6-2 or TRBV6-3 and TRBJ2-1; maybe TRBD2 (5 bases). This TCR came from a young man with COVID-19, enrolled during active disease. CDR3: CTSSSSLEQFF. DNA for the CDR3: TGTACCAGCAGTTCTAGCCTAGAGCAGTTCTTC.